This TCR beta chain was obtained from a study of blood T cell repertoires in COVID-19. Study summary: Material from acute and convalescent COVID-19 was sourced from the United States, Italy and Spain. The analysed material was cDNA or gDNA that came from T cells, B-cell-depleted T cells, or PBMCs.

Methods used by the authors: Amplified reference gene primers provided the basis for estimating nucleated cell counts. The method was immunoSEQ multiplex PCR; TCRdb's version includes in-frame clones alone and lacks a portion of them. V and J calls and clone size follow that table, whereas D and trimming were derived from the DNA. The table has just over 50,000 clones, 70% to 90% seen once. The CDR3 contains 15 residues. V was pared by 5 bases and J by 5 bases, with 6 bases of the junction left unmatched. The V gene's germline CDR1 is SGHTA and CDR2 FQGTGA. V usage is TRBV7-3 and J usage is TRBJ1-4; TRBD1 matches at 9 bases. The sequenced material came from peripheral blood. This receptor was identified in a man aged 70-80 years with acute or convalescent COVID-19. In DNA form, the CDR3 reads TGTGCCAGCAGCGCGGGGACAGGGCGGAATGAAAAACTGTTTTTT. Translation gives CASSAGTGRNEKLFF.